One sample yielded the 20 T cell receptor beta chains listed below, sequenced in a study of cytomegalovirus exposure and HLA in healthy donors. A multiplex PCR was run with 60 Vbeta primers and 13 Jbeta primers. Produced via immunoSEQ multiplex PCR; TCRdb's table is partial and in-frame only. Of around 100,000 clones in the sample, around 77% are singletons; the top ten hold roughly 5%. The sample was PBMCs. These receptors were obtained from a woman aged 25 to 39 in good health and CMV-seropositive.

The chain carries TRBV12-1 and TRBJ2-7; the D call TRBD1 from the table was never checked on the DNA. TRBV12-1 is noted as a pseudogene. The CDR3 totals 13 residues. The CDR3 DNA is TGTGCCAGCAGCGACCGGGACAACTACGAGCAGTACTTC. The encoded protein is CASSDRDNYEQYF.

The chain couples TRBV7-9 to TRBJ2-5, with 8 bases identical to TRBD2. Near its end, the DNA agrees better with TRBJ2-7, so the J call may be wrong. The CDR3 is made up of 14 amino acids. Per germline, CDR1 SEHNR and CDR2 FQNEAQ (reference sequence). The CDR3 coding sequence is TGTGCCAGCAGCTTAAGCGGGAGCTCCTACGAGCAGTACTTC. Protein product: CASSLSGSSYEQYF.

This chain joins TRBV7-2 and TRBJ2-4; 7 bases line up with TRBD1. The CDR3 is 14 residues long. Per germline, CDR1 SGHTA and CDR2 FQGNSA. The ends lost 5 bases at V and 6 bases at J; junction bases unmatched: 7. The CDR3: CASSLLGTVNIQYF. In nucleotides, the CDR3 is TGTGCCAGCAGCCTTCTAGGGACAGTAAACATTCAGTACTTC.

The chain couples TRBV30 to TRBJ1-4, with 9 bases that match TRBD1. Germline CDR1 and CDR2: GTSNPN and SVGIG (reference sequence). CDR3 length: 15 amino acids. V lost 3 bases to trimming and J lost 8 bases; unmatched junction nucleotides: 10. The CDR3: CAWRDTGGRGEKLFF. As DNA, the CDR3 is TGTGCCTGGAGAGATACAGGGGGCCGGGGGGAAAAACTGTTTTTT. The full variable domain, in which reference TRBV30 and TRBJ1-4 provide the parts outside the CDR3, is SQTIHQWPATLVQPVGSPLSLECTVEGTSNPNLYWYRQAAGRGLQLLFYSVGIGQISSEVPQNLSASRPQDRQFILSSKKLLLSDSGFYLCAWRDTGGRGEKLFFGSGTQLSVL.

The chain links TRBV5-8 to TRBJ1-2, with 11 bases that match TRBD1. CDR3 length: 15 amino acids. Looked up from germline, CDR1 is SGHTS and CDR2 is YDEGEE. Trimming removed 4 bases from V and 10 bases from J; junction bases left unmatched: 12. The DNA for the CDR3 is TGTGCCAGCAGCGGACGAGGACAGGGGGCGCGTGACTACACCTTC. This translates into CASSGRGQGARDYTF.

V and J are TRBV11-2 and TRBJ2-1; D remains unclear. V was clipped by 1 base and J by 5 bases, with 6 bases between them. The CDR3 has 13 residues. Germline lookup yields CDR1 SGHAT and CDR2 FQNNGV. The CDR3 nucleotides read TGTGCCAGCAGCTTAGTTACTGACAATGAGCAGTTCTTC. It is translated as CASSLVTDNEQFF.

V usage is TRBV28 and J usage is TRBJ2-2, with 8 bases matching TRBD1. CDR3 length equals 15 residues. Germline V gene lookup returns CDR1 MDHEN and CDR2 SYDVKM. After removal of 4 bases from V and 0 bases from J, the junction contained 1 base not matched to a gene. CDR3 sequence reads: CASSSTGANTGELFF. The CDR3 coding sequence is TGTGCCAGCAGTTCGACAGGGGCGAACACCGGGGAGCTGTTTTTT.

The gene calls are TRBV2 and TRBJ1-1; no clear D. The CDR3 extends over 12 amino acids. The V gene's germline CDR1 is SNHLY and CDR2 FYNNEI. Deletions cut 3 bases from V and 3 bases from J, with 5 bases between. Here the CDR3 DNA reads TGTGCCAGCAGTGAGGCCGACACTGAAGCTTTCTTT. Translating gives CASSEADTEAFF.

This clone has a handful of counts. J is TRBJ2-7 and V is TRBV2; the match to TRBD2 covers 13 bases. The J segment lost 9 bases and the V segment lost 4 bases, leaving 6 bases of the junction unmatched. This CDR3 spans 14 amino acids. From germline, CDR1 is SNHLY and CDR2 FYNNEI. The CDR3 sequence is CASSGTSGSEGQYF. CDR3 DNA sequence: TGTGCCAGCAGTGGGACTAGCGGGAGTGAGGGGCAGTACTTC. Supplemented by reference TRBV2 and TRBJ2-7, the full variable domain reads EPEVTQTPSHQVTQMGQEVILRCVPISNHLYFYWYRQILGQKVEFLVSFYNNEISEKSEIFDDQFSVERPDGSNFTLKIRSTKLEDSAMYFCASSGTSGSEGQYFGPGTRLTVT.

CDR3 in DNA: TGCGCCAGCAGCCACACGCAGGGGCTCAGCAATCAGCCCCAGCATTTT. As protein: CASSHTQGLSNQPQHF. The V and J genes are TRBV4-1 and TRBJ1-5; tentative D call: TRBD1 (6 bases). Between the trimmed V and J ends, which lost 3 bases and 1 base, there was a span of 13 bases. Per germline, CDR1 MGHRA and CDR2 YSYEKL. The CDR3 loop spans 16 amino acids.

This clone has only one observation. The J gene is TRBJ2-1, the V gene TRBV15; D may be TRBD2 (6 bases). Germline CDR1 is LNHNV and CDR2 is YYDKDF (reference sequence). The V gene lost 1 base and the J gene lost 0 bases, with 13 bases spanning the gap. The CDR3 is made up of 17 amino acids. The CDR3 coding sequence is TGTGCCACCAGCAGAGGGAGGGGCAGACCCTCCTACAATGAGCAGTTCTTC. Its translation: CATSRGRGRPSYNEQFF. Together with reference TRBV15 and TRBJ2-1, the CDR3 gives the full variable domain: DAMVIQNPRYQVTQFGKPVTLSCSQTLNHNVMYWYQQKSSQAPKLLFHYYDKDFNNEADTPDNFQSRRPNTSFCFLDIRSPGLGDTAMYLCATSRGRGRPSYNEQFFGPGTRLTVL.

The gene calls are TRBV5-6 and TRBJ2-5, with 14 bases fitting TRBD2. Per the germline V gene, CDR1 is SGHDT and CDR2 is YYEEEE. The CDR3 is made up of 14 amino acids. With 7 bases clipped from V and 5 bases from J, the junction kept 4 bases outside the gene matches. The DNA of the CDR3 is TGTGCCAGCGCCCGACTAGCGGGAGGGGAGACCCAGTACTTC. This translates into CASARLAGGETQYF.

The sample holds a few counts of this clone. The rearrangement links TRBV30 to TRBJ2-3, with 9 nucleotides matching TRBD1. The V and J ends lost 5 bases and 3 bases, in that order; junction bases with no gene match: 9. Per germline, CDR1 GTSNPN and CDR2 SVGIG (reference sequence). The CDR3 runs to 15 residues. CDR3 protein: CAWAGQGSRTDTQYF. The CDR3 nucleotides are TGTGCCTGGGCGGGACAGGGAAGTAGGACAGATACGCAGTATTTT.

The CDR3 bases are TGTGCCATCAGGACGACAGATGATTCACCCCTCCACTTT. It yields the protein CAIRTTDDSPLHF. This rearrangement joins TRBV10-3 to TRBJ1-6, with D possibly being TRBD1 (5 bases). Trimming took off 6 bases at V and 8 bases at J, with 11 bases between the two ends. Looked up from germline, CDR1 is ENHRY and CDR2 is SYGVKD. The CDR3 runs 13 residues.

V is TRBV5-6 and J is TRBJ2-5, with D hard to call. V was pared by 5 bases and J by 0 bases, with 5 bases between. The CDR3 spans 12 residues. Germline-derived CDR1 and CDR2 are SGHDT and YYEEEE. The CDR3 loop reads CASSRYQETQYF. The CDR3 region has the DNA TGTGCCAGCAGTCGGTACCAAGAGACCCAGTACTTC.

The chain carries TRBV4-1 and TRBJ2-1; TRBD2 matches at 9 bases. This CDR3 comprises 16 residues. V shed 2 bases and J 3 bases; nucleotides not matched to a gene: 5. Per germline, CDR1 MGHRA and CDR2 YSYEKL. CDR3 nucleotide sequence: TGCGCCAGCAGCCAAAGTACTAGCGGGTTCTACAATGAGCAGTTCTTC. Residues: CASSQSTSGFYNEQFF.

This CDR3 is CFIKQKAAYEQYF. The CDR3 DNA reads as TGTTTCATCAAGCAGAAGGCGGCATACGAGCAGTACTTC. This chain connects TRBV2 to TRBJ2-7; no clear D. Germline V gene sequence: CDR1 SNHLY, CDR2 FYNNEI. The CDR3 runs 13 residues.

The rearrangement links TRBV19 to TRBJ2-1; TRBD2 matches 11 bases. V was pared by 4 bases and J by 4 bases, with 6 bases of the junction left unmatched. This CDR3 region has 16 residues. Germline lookup yields CDR1 LNHDA and CDR2 SQIVND (reference sequence). The CDR3 DNA reads TGTGCCAGTAGTACCGGACTAGCGGGTATATACAATGAGCAGTTCTTC. Protein sequence: CASSTGLAGIYNEQFF.

The genes are TRBV18 and TRBJ2-7; 7 nucleotides match TRBD1. This CDR3 spans 15 amino acids. CDR1 is KGHSH and CDR2 is LQKENI in the germline V gene. The ends lost 2 bases at V and 0 bases at J; junction bases unmatched: 4. The chain's CDR3 is CASSPYGTDSYEQYF. DNA for the CDR3: TGTGCCAGCTCACCATATGGGACAGACTCCTACGAGCAGTACTTC.

This clone was recorded a few times. The V call is TRBV6-5, the J call TRBJ2-1; 10 nucleotides line up with TRBD2. Germline CDR1 and CDR2: MNHEY and SVGAGI. Germline trimming cut 6 bases from V and 9 bases from J; bases unmatched to any gene: 11. The CDR3 is 15 amino acids. The CDR3 DNA reads as TGTGCCAGCAGAATTAGCGGGGGGATGGTTAGTGAGCAGTTCTTC. It specifies CASRISGGMVSEQFF.